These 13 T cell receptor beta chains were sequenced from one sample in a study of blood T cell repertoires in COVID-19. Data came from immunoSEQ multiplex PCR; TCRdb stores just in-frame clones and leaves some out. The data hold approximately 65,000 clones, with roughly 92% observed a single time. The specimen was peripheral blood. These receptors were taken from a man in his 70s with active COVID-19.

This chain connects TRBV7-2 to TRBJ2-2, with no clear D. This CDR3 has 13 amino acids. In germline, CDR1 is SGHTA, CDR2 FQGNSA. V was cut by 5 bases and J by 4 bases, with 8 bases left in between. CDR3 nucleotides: TGTGCCAGCAGCCGGGTGGTCACCGGGGAGCTGTTTTTT. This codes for CASSRVVTGELFF.

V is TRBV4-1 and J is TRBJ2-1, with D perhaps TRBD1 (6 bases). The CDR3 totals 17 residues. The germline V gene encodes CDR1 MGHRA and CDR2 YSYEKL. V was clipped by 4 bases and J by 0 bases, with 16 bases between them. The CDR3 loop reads CASSPYTGQSSYNEQFF. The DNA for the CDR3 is TGCGCCAGCAGCCCATATACAGGGCAAAGCTCCTACAATGAGCAGTTCTTC.

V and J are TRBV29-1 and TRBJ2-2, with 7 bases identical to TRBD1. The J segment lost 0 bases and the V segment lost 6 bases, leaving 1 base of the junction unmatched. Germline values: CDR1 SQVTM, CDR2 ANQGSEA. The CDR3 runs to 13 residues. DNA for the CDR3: TGCAGCGTAGGGACAGCGAACACCGGGGAGCTGTTTTTT. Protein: CSVGTANTGELFF.

This CDR3 reads CSASRGKTNQPQHF. The CDR3 bases are TGCAGTGCTAGTAGGGGGAAAACCAATCAGCCCCAGCATTTT. The chain carries TRBV20-1 and TRBJ1-5, with a possible D match to TRBD1 (6 bases). The ends were cut back, 3 bases at V and 3 bases at J, with 12 bases in the middle. The CDR3 runs 14 residues. CDR1 and CDR2 (germline): DFQATT, SNEGSKA (reference sequence).

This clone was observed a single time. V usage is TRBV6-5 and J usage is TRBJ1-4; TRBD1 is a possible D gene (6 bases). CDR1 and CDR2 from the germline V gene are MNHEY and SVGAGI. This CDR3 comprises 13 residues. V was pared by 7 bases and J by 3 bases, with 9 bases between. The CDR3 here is CASNRQANEKLFF. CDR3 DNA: TGTGCCAGCAATCGACAGGCTAATGAAAAACTGTTTTTT.

The CDR3 spells CASSLRGGGGTDTQYF. The DNA for the CDR3 is TGTGCCAGTTCATTGAGGGGCGGGGGAGGAACAGATACGCAGTATTTT. The genes are TRBV3-1 (or the pseudogene TRBV3-2) and TRBJ2-3; TRBD2 matches 7 bases. The CDR3 loop spans 16 amino acids. CDR1 LGHDT and CDR2 YNNKEL come from the germline V gene (reference sequence). Germline trimming cut 9 bases from V and 3 bases from J; bases unmatched to any gene: 15.

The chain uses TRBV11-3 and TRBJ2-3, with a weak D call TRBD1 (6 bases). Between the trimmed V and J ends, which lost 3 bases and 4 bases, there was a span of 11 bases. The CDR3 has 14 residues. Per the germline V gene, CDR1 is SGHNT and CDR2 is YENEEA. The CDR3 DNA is TGTGCCAGCAGCTTTGGACAGAGCCCAGATACGCAGTATTTT. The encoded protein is CASSFGQSPDTQYF.

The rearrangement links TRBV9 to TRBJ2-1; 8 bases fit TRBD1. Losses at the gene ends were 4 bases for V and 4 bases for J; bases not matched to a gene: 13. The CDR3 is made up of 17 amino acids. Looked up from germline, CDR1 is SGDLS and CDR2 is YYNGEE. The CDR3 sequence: CASSPSLRGTGYNEQFF. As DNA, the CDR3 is TGTGCCAGCAGCCCGAGCCTCAGGGGGACAGGTTACAATGAGCAGTTCTTC.

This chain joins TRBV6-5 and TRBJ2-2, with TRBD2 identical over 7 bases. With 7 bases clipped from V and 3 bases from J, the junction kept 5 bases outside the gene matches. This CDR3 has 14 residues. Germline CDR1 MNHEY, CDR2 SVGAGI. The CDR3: CASTGRVDTGELFF. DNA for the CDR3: TGTGCCAGCACGGGGAGGGTGGACACCGGGGAGCTGTTTTTT.

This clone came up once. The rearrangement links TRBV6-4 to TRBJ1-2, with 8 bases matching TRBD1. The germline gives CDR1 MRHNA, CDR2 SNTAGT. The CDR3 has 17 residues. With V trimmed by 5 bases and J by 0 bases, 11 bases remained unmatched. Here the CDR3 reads CASSSNPGTGSNYGYTF. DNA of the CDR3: TGTGCCAGCAGTTCCAATCCCGGGACAGGATCTAACTATGGCTACACCTTC.

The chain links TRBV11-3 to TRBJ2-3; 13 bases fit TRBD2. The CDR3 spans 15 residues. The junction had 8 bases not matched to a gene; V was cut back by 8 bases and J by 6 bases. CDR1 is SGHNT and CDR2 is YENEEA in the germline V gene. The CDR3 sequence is CASALAGGQLDTQYF. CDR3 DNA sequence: TGTGCCAGCGCACTAGCGGGGGGGCAGTTGGATACGCAGTATTTT.

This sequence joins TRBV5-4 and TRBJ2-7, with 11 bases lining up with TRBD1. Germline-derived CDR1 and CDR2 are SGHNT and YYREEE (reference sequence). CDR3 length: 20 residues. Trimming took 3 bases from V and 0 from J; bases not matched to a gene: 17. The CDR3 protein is CASSYRDRGSVGSSSYEQYV. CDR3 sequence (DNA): TGTGCCAGCAGCTACCGGGACAGGGGGTCGGTGGGCTCAAGCTCCTACGAGCAGTACGTC.

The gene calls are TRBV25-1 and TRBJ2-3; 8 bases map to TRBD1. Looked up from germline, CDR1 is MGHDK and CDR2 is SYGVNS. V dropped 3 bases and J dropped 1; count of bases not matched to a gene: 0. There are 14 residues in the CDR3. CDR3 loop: CASSEDRGTDTQYF. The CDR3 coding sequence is TGTGCCAGCAGTGAGGACAGGGGCACAGATACGCAGTATTTT. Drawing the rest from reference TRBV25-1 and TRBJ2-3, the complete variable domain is EADIYQTPRYLVIGTGKKITLECSQTMGHDKMYWYQQDPGMELHLIHYSYGVNSTEKGDLSSESTVSRIRTEHFPLTLESARPSHTSQYLCASSEDRGTDTQYFGPGTRLTVL.